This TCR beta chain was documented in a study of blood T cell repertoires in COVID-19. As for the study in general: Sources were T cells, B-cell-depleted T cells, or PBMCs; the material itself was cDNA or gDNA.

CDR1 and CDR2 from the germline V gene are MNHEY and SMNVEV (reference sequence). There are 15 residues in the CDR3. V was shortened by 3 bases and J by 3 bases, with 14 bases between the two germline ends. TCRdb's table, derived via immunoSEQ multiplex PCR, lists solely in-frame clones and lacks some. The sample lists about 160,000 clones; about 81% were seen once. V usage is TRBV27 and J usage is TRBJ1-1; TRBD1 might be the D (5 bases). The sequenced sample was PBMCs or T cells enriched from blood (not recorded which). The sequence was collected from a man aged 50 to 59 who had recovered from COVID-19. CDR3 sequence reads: CASSLQGYGDTEAFF. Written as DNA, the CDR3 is TGTGCCAGCAGTTTGCAGGGCTATGGGGACACTGAAGCTTTCTTT.